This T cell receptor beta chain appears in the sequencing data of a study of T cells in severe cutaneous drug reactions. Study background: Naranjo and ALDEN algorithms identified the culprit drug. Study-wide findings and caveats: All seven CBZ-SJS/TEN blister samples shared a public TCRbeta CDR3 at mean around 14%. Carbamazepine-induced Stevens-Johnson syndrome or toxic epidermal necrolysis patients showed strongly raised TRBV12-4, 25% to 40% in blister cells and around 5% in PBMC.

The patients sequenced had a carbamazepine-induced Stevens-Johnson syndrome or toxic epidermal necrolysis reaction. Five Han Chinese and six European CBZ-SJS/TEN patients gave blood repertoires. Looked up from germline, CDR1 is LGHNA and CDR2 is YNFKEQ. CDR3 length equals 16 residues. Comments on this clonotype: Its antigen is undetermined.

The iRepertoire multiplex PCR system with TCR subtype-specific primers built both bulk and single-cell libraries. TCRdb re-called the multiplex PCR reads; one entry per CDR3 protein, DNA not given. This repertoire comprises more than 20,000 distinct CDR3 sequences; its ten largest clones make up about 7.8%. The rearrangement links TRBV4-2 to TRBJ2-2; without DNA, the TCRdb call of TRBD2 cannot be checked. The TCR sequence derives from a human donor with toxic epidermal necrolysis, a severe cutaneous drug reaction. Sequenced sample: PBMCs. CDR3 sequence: CASSQDSGRYTGELFF.